This TCR beta chain was recorded in a study of Ad26.COV2.S vaccination and SARS-CoV-2 variants. As for treatment: around 19 received Ad26.COV2.S at low or high dose, single or two shots; roughly five received placebo; per-sample allocation not given. Samples came from day 63 after the first vaccine or placebo injection. Germline lookup yields CDR1 SGHTA and CDR2 FQGNSA. The CDR3 spans 15 residues. V was clipped by 2 bases and J by 3 bases, with 8 bases between them. Sequencing was performed with immunoSEQ multiplex PCR; in TCRdb, only in-frame clones are kept and a portion is missing. The sample lists roughly 410,000 clones; under 90% were seen once.

The sample in question was peripheral blood, obtained in a trial of Ad26.COV2.S vaccine versus placebo. This chain connects TRBV7-2 to TRBJ1-6; D is unclear. This TCR was recovered from a person between 18 and 59 years old who received the Ad26.COV2.S COVID-19 vaccine or a placebo. CDR3: CASSLFGDYNSPLHF. The CDR3 DNA reads as TGTGCCAGCAGCTTATTTGGGGACTATAATTCACCCCTCCACTTT.